The entry below gives a single T cell receptor beta chain sequence along with its context. What it binds is not known. These data originate in a study of shared clonotypes between healthy human individuals. The study, taken as a whole, reports: Naive subsets tended to show greater estimated richness than memory subsets. Rarefaction curves obtained for sorted subsets showed sequencing incomplete despite large depth.

The deep-level immunoSEQ assay was used. Libraries were prepared by immunoSEQ multiplex PCR; TCRdb keeps only in-frame clonotypes and omits some of them. The data show around 2,000,000 clones, over 85% seen once. CDR3 length: 15 amino acids. V dropped 0 bases and J dropped 6 bases, with 14 bases sitting between them. Germline V gene data show CDR1 as SGHAT and CDR2 as FQDESV (reference sequence). CD8 cells regarded as naive lacked CD45RO, were positively chosen for CCR7, and omitted terminally differentiated effector memory CD45RA+ cells. Sequencing was done on a sample of naive CD8+ T cells sorted from blood. The clonotype was recovered from a man aged 18 to 29 in good health. The chain combines TRBV11-1 with TRBJ1-1, with unresolved D. The CDR3 sequence is CASSLASEGTAEAFF. The DNA for the CDR3 is TGTGCCAGCAGCTTAGCGTCGGAGGGAACGGCTGAAGCTTTCTTT.